These T cell receptor beta chains were read from a single sample in a study of T cell responses to AZD1222 COVID-19 vaccine. This table comes from immunoSEQ multiplex PCR, and its TCRdb copy is limited to in-frame clones, with some not included. The sample has about 190,000 clones, approximately 90% seen once. The specimen was peripheral blood, collected on day 0 of AZD1222 vaccination. Receptors were obtained from an adult in good health. CDR3s include the opening cysteine and the closing phenylalanine or tryptophan. Fields, in order: D gene, J gene, CDR3 length, V gene, clone size, CDR3 protein, CDR3 DNA. The D gene is left open where the match is weak. Only part of the rows carry a size: once, few, many, or a class if the clone is expanded.

-,TRBJ2-7,14,TRBV27,-,CASSFSDPTYEQYF,TGTGCCAGCAGTTTTTCGGACCCGACCTACGAGCAGTACTTC
-,TRBJ1-2,15,TRBV19,-,CASSKTGPRTYGYTF,TGTGCCAGTAGTAAGACGGGCCCGAGGACCTATGGCTACACCTTC
-,TRBJ2-7,13,TRBV12-3/TRBV12-4,-,CASSLPPRNEQYF,TGTGCCAGCAGTTTACCCCCCAGGAACGAGCAGTACTTC
TRBD1,TRBJ1-5,14,TRBV7-9,-,CASSLGTGHQPQHF,TGTGCCAGCAGCTTAGGGACAGGTCATCAGCCCCAGCATTTT
-,TRBJ1-1,13,TRBV12-3/TRBV12-4,-,CASSLSTNTEAFF,TGTGCCAGCAGTTTAAGCACGAACACTGAAGCTTTCTTT
-,TRBJ2-7,14,TRBV5-1,-,CASSSGQQTYEQYF,TGCGCCAGCAGCTCAGGACAGCAGACCTACGAGCAGTACTTC
-,TRBJ2-4,15,TRBV2,-,CASSDGEIAKNIQYF,TGTGCCAGCAGTGATGGGGAAATAGCCAAAAACATTCAGTACTTC
TRBD1,TRBJ1-4,14,TRBV5-1,-,CASRDRGQNEKLFF,TGCGCCAGCCGAGACAGGGGGCAGAATGAAAAACTGTTTTTT
-,TRBJ2-1,14,TRBV19,-,CASRGTGAYNEQFF,TGTGCCAGTAGGGGTACAGGCGCCTACAATGAGCAGTTCTTC
TRBD1,TRBJ2-2,15,TRBV4-1,-,CASSHRTGGTGELFF,TGCGCCAGCAGCCACCGAACAGGGGGCACCGGGGAGCTGTTTTTT
-,TRBJ1-5,14,TRBV21-1,-,CASSKSGPNQPQHF,TGTGCCAGCAGCAAAAGTGGGCCCAATCAGCCCCAGCATTTT
TRBD2,TRBJ2-4,18,TRBV4-2,once,CASSQDTGLAVAKNIQYF,TGTGCCAGCAGCCAAGACACGGGACTAGCGGTAGCCAAAAACATTCAGTACTTC
-,TRBJ2-7,14,TRBV11-3,-,CASSFSGPQREQYF,TGTGCCAGCAGCTTTTCAGGGCCGCAGCGCGAGCAGTACTTC
TRBD1,TRBJ1-1,13,TRBV19,-,CASRDRVGTEAFF,TGTGCCAGTCGGGACAGGGTCGGCACTGAAGCTTTCTTT
TRBD1,TRBJ1-2,14,TRBV28,once,CASSSGQPNYGYTF,TGTGCCAGCAGTTCGGGACAGCCAAACTATGGCTACACCTTC
TRBD1,TRBJ1-2,17,TRBV5-5,-,CASSLSNWDRPNYGYTF,TGTGCCAGCAGCTTGTCTAACTGGGACAGACCTAACTATGGCTACACCTTC
-,TRBJ1-2,13,TRBV4-1,-,CASSQPHSYGYTF,TGCGCCAGCAGCCAACCTCACAGCTATGGCTACACCTTC
TRBD2,TRBJ2-3,17,TRBV2,-,CASSGLAGGEYTDTQYF,TGTGCCAGCAGCGGACTAGCGGGGGGAGAGTACACAGATACGCAGTATTTT
TRBD2,TRBJ2-7,19,TRBV7-6,-,CASSPPVRGGIESSYEQYF,TGTGCCAGCAGCCCCCCTGTCCGGGGAGGGATAGAAAGCTCCTACGAGCAGTACTTC
-,TRBJ2-5,14,TRBV4-2,-,CASSQSGGEETQYF,TGTGCCAGCAGCCAATCCGGGGGAGAAGAGACCCAGTACTTC
-,TRBJ1-6,17,TRBV2,-,CASTGVIYSETGSPLHF,TGTGCCAGCACCGGAGTGATTTATTCCGAAACTGGTTCACCCCTCCACTTT
TRBD1,TRBJ1-6,15,TRBV6-2/TRBV6-3,-,CASSLYRGRNSPLHF,TGTGCCAGCAGTTTGTACAGGGGGCGAAATTCACCCCTCCACTTT
TRBD1,TRBJ1-5,12,TRBV30,-,CAIGQGDQPQHF,TGTGCCATAGGACAGGGAGATCAGCCCCAGCATTTT
TRBD1,TRBJ1-6,15,TRBV7-3,-,CASSLTGGVNSPLHF,TGTGCCAGCAGCTTGACAGGGGGCGTTAACTCACCCCTCCACTTT
-,TRBJ1-2,13,TRBV11-2,-,CASSLIGNYGYTF,TGTGCCAGCAGCTTAATCGGGAACTATGGCTACACCTTC
TRBD1,TRBJ1-5,14,TRBV7-9,-,CASSKRQGAEPQHF,TGTGCCAGCAGCAAAAGACAGGGGGCAGAGCCCCAGCATTTT
-,TRBJ2-3,14,TRBV29-1,-,CSVQTVEDPDTQYF,TGCAGCGTTCAGACAGTTGAAGATCCAGATACGCAGTATTTT
-,TRBJ2-1,15,TRBV9,-,CASSVRGGAYNEQFF,TGTGCCAGCAGCGTAAGAGGGGGGGCCTACAATGAGCAGTTCTTC
-,TRBJ1-5,16,TRBV6-2/TRBV6-3,-,CASSSYITGGNQPQHF,TGTGCCAGCAGTTCCTATATTACGGGGGGCAATCAGCCCCAGCATTTT
TRBD1,TRBJ1-1,16,TRBV15,-,CATSRETGTANTEAFF,TGTGCCACCAGCAGAGAGACTGGGACAGCGAACACTGAAGCTTTCTTT
-,TRBJ1-6,15,TRBV7-2,-,CASSLDRAYNSPLHF,TGTGCCAGCAGCTTAGACAGGGCCTATAATTCACCCCTCCACTTT
-,TRBJ1-5,13,TRBV6-5,-,CATHSEGNQPQHF,TGTGCCACCCACAGTGAAGGGAATCAGCCCCAGCATTTT
TRBD1,TRBJ2-1,17,TRBV7-3,-,CASSLDRGQGSYNEQFF,TGTGCCAGCAGTTTAGATCGGGGACAGGGCTCCTACAATGAGCAGTTCTTC
-,TRBJ2-5,14,TRBV5-5,-,CASSLGTYQETQYF,TGTGCCAGCAGCTTGGGGACATACCAAGAGACCCAGTACTTC
TRBD1,TRBJ1-1,15,TRBV4-1,-,CASSQVTRGEGEAFF,TGCGCCAGCAGCCAAGTAACCAGGGGGGAGGGTGAAGCTTTCTTT
TRBD2,TRBJ2-1,14,TRBV6-5,once,CASSSGGVFYEQFF,TGTGCCAGCTCGAGCGGGGGCGTTTTCTATGAGCAGTTCTTC
-,TRBJ2-3,16,TRBV24-1,-,CATSDSGTLRTDTQYF,TGTGCCACCAGTGATTCCGGGACCCTTCGGACAGATACGCAGTATTTT
-,TRBJ2-1,14,TRBV6-5,few,CASSSGQGYNEQFF,-
-,TRBJ2-6,13,TRBV7-2,-,CASTQTPWNVLTF,TGTGCCAGCACCCAGACACCGTGGAACGTCCTGACTTTC
TRBD1,TRBJ1-1,14,TRBV18,-,CASSPEGAVTEAFF,TGTGCCAGCTCACCGGAGGGGGCGGTCACTGAAGCTTTCTTT
TRBD1,TRBJ1-6,15,TRBV2,-,CASTLGQNYNSPLHF,TGTGCCAGCACCCTGGGACAGAACTATAATTCACCCCTCCACTTT
-,TRBJ1-1,16,TRBV4-3,-,CASSQGLPSTNTEAFF,TGCGCCAGCAGCCAAGGGCTCCCCAGTACGAACACTGAAGCTTTCTTT
TRBD2,TRBJ2-5,14,TRBV6-1,-,CASSDRTSGETQYF,TGTGCCAGCAGTGACCGGACTAGCGGGGAGACCCAGTACTTC
-,TRBJ2-7,12,TRBV4-1,-,CASSQEPVAKYF,TGCGCCAGCAGCCAAGAGCCGGTGGCGAAGTACTTC
-,TRBJ1-5,14,TRBV10-3,-,CAISEGGTDQPQHF,TGTGCCATCAGTGAAGGGGGTACTGATCAGCCCCAGCATTTT
-,TRBJ1-1,15,TRBV15,-,CATSRDVARGAEAFF,TGTGCCACCAGCAGAGATGTGGCCCGAGGCGCTGAAGCTTTCTTT
-,TRBJ2-3,13,TRBV9,-,CASSGTSTDTQYF,TGTGCCAGCAGCGGGACGAGTACAGATACGCAGTATTTT
TRBD2,TRBJ2-1,15,TRBV5-1,-,CASSLGLASYNEQFF,TGCGCCAGCAGCCTGGGACTAGCGAGCTACAATGAGCAGTTCTTC
TRBD1,TRBJ1-5,17,TRBV19,-,CASSIGTGFYSNQPQHF,TGTGCCAGTAGTATAGGGACAGGATTTTATAGCAATCAGCCCCAGCATTTT
TRBD1,TRBJ1-1,16,TRBV5-1,-,CASTSETGGMGTEAFF,TGCGCCAGCACGTCCGAGACAGGGGGCATGGGCACTGAAGCTTTCTTT